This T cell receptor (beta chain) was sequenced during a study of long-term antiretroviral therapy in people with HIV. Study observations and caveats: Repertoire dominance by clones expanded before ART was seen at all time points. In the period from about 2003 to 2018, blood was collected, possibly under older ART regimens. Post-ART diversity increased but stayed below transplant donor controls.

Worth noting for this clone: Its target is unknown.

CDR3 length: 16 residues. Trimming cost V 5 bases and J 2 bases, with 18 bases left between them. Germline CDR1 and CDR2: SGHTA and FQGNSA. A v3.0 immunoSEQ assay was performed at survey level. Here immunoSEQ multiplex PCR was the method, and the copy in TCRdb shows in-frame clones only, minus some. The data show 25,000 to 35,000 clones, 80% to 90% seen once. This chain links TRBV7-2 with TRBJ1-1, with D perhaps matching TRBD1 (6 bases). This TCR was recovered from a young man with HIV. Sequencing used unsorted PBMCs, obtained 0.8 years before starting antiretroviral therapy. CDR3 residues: CASSPELLDSNTEAFF. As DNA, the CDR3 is TGTGCCAGCAGCCCCGAATTGCTGGACAGTAACACTGAAGCTTTCTTT.